Listed below are T cell receptor beta chains from one sample, sequenced in a study of T cell responses to AZD1222 COVID-19 vaccine. Data came from immunoSEQ multiplex PCR; TCRdb stores just in-frame clones and leaves some out. Of about 120,000 clones detected, around 88% appear once; the ten largest clones hold approximately 9.6%. Sequencing used peripheral blood, obtained on day 0 of AZD1222 vaccination. These receptors came from an adult in good health. Both conserved end residues are part of each CDR3.

J gene: TRBJ2-3
CDR3 length: 17
V gene: TRBV27
CDR3 protein: CASSPTWGAQTSDTQYF

J gene: TRBJ1-2
CDR3 length: 14
V gene: TRBV5-4
CDR3 protein: CASSLQQGGYGYTF

J gene: TRBJ2-3
CDR3 length: 15
V gene: TRBV6-2/TRBV6-3
CDR3 protein: CASSSAGTARPTQYF

J gene: TRBJ2-2
CDR3 length: 20
V gene: TRBV27
CDR3 protein: CASSFAAGGTRGLSTGELFF

J gene: TRBJ2-1
CDR3 length: 13
V gene: TRBV6-5
CDR3 protein: CASRAGSYNEQFF

J gene: TRBJ2-7
CDR3 length: 17
V gene: TRBV4-3
CDR3 protein: CASSQDLGRQEPYEQYF

J gene: TRBJ1-3
CDR3 length: 16
V gene: TRBV7-2
CDR3 protein: CASSFLDRDSGNTIYF

J gene: TRBJ1-3
CDR3 length: 14
V gene: TRBV7-9
CDR3 protein: CASSLGGAGNTIYF

J gene: TRBJ2-7
CDR3 length: 14
V gene: TRBV24-1
CDR3 protein: CATSGRSEPYEQYF

J gene: TRBJ2-7
CDR3 length: 12
V gene: TRBV6-5
CDR3 protein: CATGQGKREQYF

J gene: TRBJ1-1
CDR3 length: 16
V gene: TRBV7-2
CDR3 protein: CASSRTGGRMNTEAFF

J gene: TRBJ1-2
CDR3 length: 13
V gene: TRBV9
CDR3 protein: CASSGEVKGGYTF

J gene: TRBJ2-5
CDR3 length: 15
V gene: TRBV18
CDR3 protein: CASSPDTTYQETQYF

J gene: TRBJ2-7
CDR3 length: 11
V gene: TRBV20-1
CDR3 protein: CSPRTDYEQYF

J gene: TRBJ1-1
CDR3 length: 14
V gene: TRBV27
CDR3 protein: CASRRQEMNTEAFF

J gene: TRBJ1-1
CDR3 length: 16
V gene: TRBV7-8
CDR3 protein: CASRPNRGGMNTEAFF

J gene: TRBJ2-1
CDR3 length: 15
V gene: TRBV6-5
CDR3 protein: CASSRGLALYNEQFF

J gene: TRBJ1-3
CDR3 length: 15
V gene: TRBV5-4
CDR3 protein: CASSLSTGFGNTIYF

J gene: TRBJ2-5
CDR3 length: 17
V gene: TRBV5-6
CDR3 protein: CASSLRGTLLSGGTQYF

J gene: TRBJ1-3
CDR3 length: 20
V gene: TRBV18
CDR3 protein: CASSQHPGNRALGSGNTIYF